This T cell receptor beta chain was profiled in a study of cytomegalovirus exposure and HLA in healthy donors. Background on the study: Later analysis reported that the approximately 130 validation repertoires shared the platform of the roughly 630 first-cohort repertoires.

The donors were part of the 120-subject validation cohort, which stood apart from the roughly 700-subject first cohort. This table comes from immunoSEQ multiplex PCR, and its TCRdb copy is limited to in-frame clones, with some not included. The sample includes under 300,000 clones, around 91% of them seen just once. J gave up 4 bases and V 4 bases, and 8 bases lay outside the gene matches. CDR1 is SEHNR and CDR2 is FQNEAQ in the germline V gene (reference sequence). This CDR3 spans 17 amino acids. The rearrangement links TRBV7-9 to TRBJ2-5, with 14 bases aligning to TRBD2. Sequencing input: PBMCs. The origin of this receptor is a young woman in good health and CMV-seronegative. The CDR3 region is CASSSAGLAGGRETQYF. DNA of the CDR3: TGTGCCAGCAGCTCCGCCGGACTAGCGGGGGGCCGAGAGACCCAGTACTTC.